This TCR beta chain was sequenced during a study of shared clonotypes between healthy human individuals. Overall study results and limits: Clonotype sharing among donors was thought likely to change with sequencing depth. Clonotype sharing across several donors was observed for around 5.1% of naive CD4 clonotypes. Memory subsets generally showed smaller estimated richness than naive subsets did.

As concerns this clone: Its specificity is unknown.

Naivety among CD8 cells was defined by CD45RO negativity and positive CCR7 selection, thereby excluding terminally differentiated effector memory CD45RA+ cells. Adult donors, all healthy and HIV-negative, had no recent acute infections or vaccinations. The protocol was immunoSEQ multiplex PCR, while the TCRdb copy is restricted to in-frame clones and leaves out a portion. The table records more than 2 million clones, about 95% of them present only once. This CDR3 is built from 13 residues. V was shortened by 2 bases and J by 8 bases, with 14 bases between the two germline ends. In germline, CDR1 is SGHRS, CDR2 YFSETQ.

Material: naive CD8+ T cells sorted from blood. V and J are TRBV5-1 and TRBJ2-7; D is perhaps TRBD1 or TRBD2 (6 bases each). The receptor was isolated from a man aged 18 to 30 in good health. CDR3 sequence (DNA): TGCGCCAGCAGCTTTCCAGGGGAGGAGAAGCAGTACTTC. This codes for CASSFPGEEKQYF.